This TCR beta chain was identified during a study of blood T cell dynamics during melanoma immunotherapy (TCRdb year 2020). In terms of the full investigation: Patients had metastatic melanoma and received first-line pembrolizumab or nivolumab plus ipilimumab as standard of care in the United Kingdom. The training cohort consisted of consecutive patients, while an additional independent group of patients from the same centre was pooled to form an external validation set. To find early correlates of response, peripheral T cell receptor repertoires were profiled in metastatic melanoma patients before and after one cycle of checkpoint inhibitor therapy.

From the cysteine up to the phenylalanine, the CDR3 has a length of 11 residues. Only the CDR3 DNA stays, 33 bases, in frame from base 1. Looking up the germline V gene yields CDR1 SGHAT and CDR2 FQNNGV. V is clipped by 4 bases and J by 7 bases, and the sequence between their germline boundaries is 5 bases long. Here is what the overall study found, with its caveats: The study could not determine whether the T cell clones driving repertoire changes were melanoma-specific or reflected general immune activation. The relatively small sample size was acknowledged as potentially limiting generalization of the results. Of the sorted CD8+ subsets, TIE cells had both the highest clonality and the greatest similarity to cfDNA CDR3 sequences, which suggests active turnover converging on dominant clones.

For each sorted CD8+ T cell subset, the entire amount of extracted DNA went into the assay. TCR beta CDR3 sequences were amplified from genomic DNA with the immunoSEQ TCRb Assay kit following manufacturer instructions. The KAPA Library Quantification Kit for Illumina platforms was used to quantify the pooled libraries by qPCR. Pooled libraries were clustered at roughly 0.55-1.1 pM and sequenced on an Illumina NextSeq 500. On the study's bioinformatics: Analysis of the TCR data relied on immunoSEQ ANALYZER and the R LymphoSeq package. A rearrangement efficiency score was calculated as productive divided by the sum of productive and non-productive CDR3 sequences. Clonality was measured with the Gini coefficient and diversity with the Renyi index at alpha=1, compared pairwise between timepoints within each patient. In LymphoSeq, clonal relatedness was computed with an edit distance of 3 and repertoire similarity was computed with the Bhattacharyya coefficient. Linear discriminant analysis on week-3 changes in clonality and diversity was built with the R MASS and caret packages to classify response. Not all clones reach the TCRdb copy of this immuneACCESS table, which keeps in-frame sequences only. Checked studies attribute under half of the gap to unresolved V genes and leave the rest unexplained. V and J calls and clone size follow that table, whereas D and trimming were derived from the DNA. The sample table contains under 200 clones; only one count was recorded for around nine tenths of them. The ten top clones hold over 8.5% of the sample.

As concerns this clone: Its antigen is unknown. No much larger clone is present one base from it, and per-base qualities are unavailable.

In the paper's terms, the time point label means: pre-treatment baseline. Blood was sampled before treatment (T0) and at week 3 (W3), after the first cycle of checkpoint blockade. Except for a couple of patients with rapid clinical progression, response was assessed 12 weeks after the first infusion by RECIST 1.1; disease control meant complete response, partial response or stable disease. Patients were not eligible if they had prior systemic cancer treatment, concomitant immunosuppressant therapy or synchronous other active malignancies. In six patients, three with progression and three with disease control, sorted CD8+ memory and naive T cell subsets were sequenced at T0 and W3. Lymphoprep and SepMate tubes were used to isolate PBMC from blood, and red cell lysis was then performed. QIAamp DNA Blood Mini kits were used to extract DNA from PBMC and from sorted T cell subsets. CD8+ T cell subsets were live-sorted on a FACSAria III cytometer and were frozen prior to DNA extraction. Fresh PBMC intended for flow cytometry were kept at 4 degrees C in PBS containing roughly 2.2% fetal bovine serum and were analyzed within 25 hours.

The sequence is built from TRBV11-2 and TRBJ2-1, with the D gene tentatively TRBD1 or TRBD2, based on 5 matching bases in each. The sample was naive CD8+ T cells from blood, taken from a patient treated with checkpoint blockade. This clonotype originated in a human donor with melanoma. The CDR3 is CASSWGNEQFF. The base sequence is TGTGCCAGCAGCTGGGGGAATGAGCAGTTCTTC.